This T cell receptor (beta chain) was retrieved from a study of T cell responses to AZD1222 COVID-19 vaccine. Findings of the study overall: Nearly half of spike-specific TCRs reportedly target variant regions that are unmutated in the B.1.351 and B.1.1.7 variants. Just a handful of people given AZD1222 tested seropositive at baseline.

Second doses at about 4 or about 12 weeks were pooled. TCRdb keeps only in-frame clones here, not all; method: immunoSEQ multiplex PCR. Found here are 60,000 to 90,000 clones, roughly 84% of them singletons; the top ten hold 18%. This CDR3 contains 14 residues. The V gene's germline CDR1 is SGDLS and CDR2 YYNGEE. The V and J ends lost 2 bases and 0 bases respectively, with 6 bases between them. Of note for this clone: Antigen unknown.

Material: peripheral blood, obtained 28 days after the second AZD1222 dose. The TCR comes from an adult who received the AZD1222 COVID-19 vaccine. The chain combines TRBV9 with TRBJ1-3; no clear D gene. The CDR3 DNA reads as TGTGCCAGCAGCGTGACACCCTCTGGAAACACCATATATTTT. This encodes CASSVTPSGNTIYF. The whole variable domain, filled in from reference TRBV9 and TRBJ1-3, reads DSGVTQTPKHLITATGQRVTLRCSPRSGDLSVYWYQQSLDQGLQFLIQYYNGEERAKGNILERFSAQQFPDLHSELNLSSLELGDSALYFCASSVTPSGNTIYFGEGSWLTVV.